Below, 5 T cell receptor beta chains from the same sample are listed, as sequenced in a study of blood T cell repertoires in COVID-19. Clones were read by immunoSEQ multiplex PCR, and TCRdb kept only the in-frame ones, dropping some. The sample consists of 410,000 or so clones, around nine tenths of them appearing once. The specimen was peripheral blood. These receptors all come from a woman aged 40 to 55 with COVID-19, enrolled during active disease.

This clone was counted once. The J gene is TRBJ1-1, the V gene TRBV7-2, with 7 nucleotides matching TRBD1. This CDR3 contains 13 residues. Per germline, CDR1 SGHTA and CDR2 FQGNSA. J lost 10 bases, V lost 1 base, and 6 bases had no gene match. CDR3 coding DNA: TGTGCCAGCAGCTTAGTTTTCCAGGGGGGAGCTTTCTTT. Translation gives CASSLVFQGGAFF.

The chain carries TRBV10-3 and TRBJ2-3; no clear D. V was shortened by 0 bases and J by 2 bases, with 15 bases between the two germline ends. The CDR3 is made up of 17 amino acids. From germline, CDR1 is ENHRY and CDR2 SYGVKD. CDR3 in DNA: TGTGCCATCAGTGAGTCGGGTCAAGACACTTACACAGATACGCAGTATTTT. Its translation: CAISESGQDTYTDTQYF.

The CDR3 DNA is TGTGCCAGCCGCGGCACCGGGGAGCTGTTTTTT. Translation gives CASRGTGELFF. The J gene is TRBJ2-2, the V gene TRBV2; D is undetermined. In germline, CDR1 is SNHLY, CDR2 FYNNEI. The CDR3 contains 11 residues. Trimming left V 8 bases short and J 4 bases short, with 5 bases between.

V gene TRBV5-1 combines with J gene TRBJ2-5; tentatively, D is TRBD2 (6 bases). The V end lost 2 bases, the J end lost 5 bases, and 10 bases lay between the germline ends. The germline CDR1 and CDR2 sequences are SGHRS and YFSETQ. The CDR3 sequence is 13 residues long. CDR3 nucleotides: TGCGCCAGCAGCTTAGGGGAGGTGGAGACCCAGTACTTC. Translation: CASSLGEVETQYF.

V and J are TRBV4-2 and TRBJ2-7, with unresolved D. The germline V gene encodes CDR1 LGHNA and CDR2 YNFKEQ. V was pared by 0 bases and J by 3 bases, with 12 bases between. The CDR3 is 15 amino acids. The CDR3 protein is CASSQDANKNYEQYF. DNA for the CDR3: TGTGCCAGCAGCCAAGACGCCAACAAGAACTACGAGCAGTACTTC.